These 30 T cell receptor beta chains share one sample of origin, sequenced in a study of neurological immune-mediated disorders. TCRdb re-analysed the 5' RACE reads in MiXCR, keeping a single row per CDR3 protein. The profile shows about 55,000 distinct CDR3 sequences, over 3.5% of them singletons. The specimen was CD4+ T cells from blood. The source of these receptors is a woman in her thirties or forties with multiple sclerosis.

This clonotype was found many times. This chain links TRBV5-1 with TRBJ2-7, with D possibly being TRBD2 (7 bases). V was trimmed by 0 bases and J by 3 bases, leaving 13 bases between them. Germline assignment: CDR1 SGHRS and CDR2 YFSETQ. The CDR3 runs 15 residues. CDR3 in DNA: TGCGCCAGCAGCTTGGGTCGGGGGGCCCTCTACGAGCAGTACTTC. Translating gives CASSLGRGALYEQYF.

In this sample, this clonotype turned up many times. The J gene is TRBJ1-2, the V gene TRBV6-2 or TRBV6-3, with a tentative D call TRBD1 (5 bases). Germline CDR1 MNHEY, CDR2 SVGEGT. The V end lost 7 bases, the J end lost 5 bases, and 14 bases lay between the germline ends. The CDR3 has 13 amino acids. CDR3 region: CASKRDSRYGYTF. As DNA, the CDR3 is TGTGCCAGCAAAAGAGACAGTCGGTATGGCTACACCTTC.

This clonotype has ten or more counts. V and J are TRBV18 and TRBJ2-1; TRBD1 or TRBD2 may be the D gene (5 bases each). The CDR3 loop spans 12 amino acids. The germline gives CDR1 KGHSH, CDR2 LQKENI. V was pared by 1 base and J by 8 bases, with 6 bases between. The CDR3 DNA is TGTGCCAGCTCACCACTGGGGGATGAGCAGTTCTTC. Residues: CASSPLGDEQFF.

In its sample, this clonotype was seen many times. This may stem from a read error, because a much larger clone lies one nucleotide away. The CDR3 protein is CASSLDGGELFF. Written as DNA, the CDR3 is TGTGCCAGCAGCTTAGACGGCGGGGAGCTGTTTTTT. The J gene is TRBJ2-2, the V gene TRBV7-9, with D unclear. This CDR3 has 12 amino acids. Trimming took off 1 base at V and 7 bases at J, with 4 bases between the two ends. Germline-derived CDR1 and CDR2 are SEHNR and FQNEAQ (reference sequence). The full variable domain, with the rest looked up from reference TRBV7-9 and TRBJ2-2, is DTGVSQNPRHKITKRGQNVTFRCDPISEHNRLYWYRQTLGQGPEFLTYFQNEAQLEKSRLLSDRFSAERPKGSFSTLEIQRTEQGDSAMYLCASSLDGGELFFGEGSRLTVL.

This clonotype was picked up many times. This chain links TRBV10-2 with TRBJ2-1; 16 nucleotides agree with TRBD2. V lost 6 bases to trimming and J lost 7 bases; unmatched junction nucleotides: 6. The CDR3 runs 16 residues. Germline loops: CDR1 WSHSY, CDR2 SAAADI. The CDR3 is CASRLGLAGGRNEQFF. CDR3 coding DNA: TGCGCCAGCAGATTGGGACTAGCGGGGGGGCGAAATGAGCAGTTCTTC.

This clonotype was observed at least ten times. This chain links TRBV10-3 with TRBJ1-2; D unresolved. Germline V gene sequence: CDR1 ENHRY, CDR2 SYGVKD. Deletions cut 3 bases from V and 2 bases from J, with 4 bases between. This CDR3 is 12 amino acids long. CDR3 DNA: TGTGCCATCAGTGAATTCAACTATGGCTACACCTTC. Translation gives CAISEFNYGYTF.

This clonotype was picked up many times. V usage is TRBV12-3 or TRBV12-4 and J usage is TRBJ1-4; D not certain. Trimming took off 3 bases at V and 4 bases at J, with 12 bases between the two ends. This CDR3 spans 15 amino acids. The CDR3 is CASSFVGFSNEKLFF. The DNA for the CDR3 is TGTGCCAGCAGTTTTGTGGGGTTTAGTAATGAAAAACTGTTTTTT.

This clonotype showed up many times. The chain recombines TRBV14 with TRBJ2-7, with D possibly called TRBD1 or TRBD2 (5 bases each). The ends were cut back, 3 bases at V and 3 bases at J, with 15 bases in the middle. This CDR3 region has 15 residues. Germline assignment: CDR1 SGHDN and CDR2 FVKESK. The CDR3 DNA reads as TGTGCCAGCAGCCACCCCGAGGGGTATGGCTACGAGCAGTACTTC. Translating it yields CASSHPEGYGYEQYF.

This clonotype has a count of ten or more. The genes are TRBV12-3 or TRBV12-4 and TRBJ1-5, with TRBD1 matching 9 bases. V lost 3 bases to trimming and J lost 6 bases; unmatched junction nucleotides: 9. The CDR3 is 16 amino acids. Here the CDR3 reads CASSFGQGRIVQPQHF. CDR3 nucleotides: TGTGCCAGCAGTTTCGGACAGGGGCGAATCGTTCAGCCCCAGCATTTT.

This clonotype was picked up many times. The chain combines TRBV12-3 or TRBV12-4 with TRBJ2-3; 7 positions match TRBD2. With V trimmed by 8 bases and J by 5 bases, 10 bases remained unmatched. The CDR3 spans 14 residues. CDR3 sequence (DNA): TGTGCCAGCCGCGAGCGGGGTTGGGGAGATACGCAGTATTTT. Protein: CASRERGWGDTQYF.

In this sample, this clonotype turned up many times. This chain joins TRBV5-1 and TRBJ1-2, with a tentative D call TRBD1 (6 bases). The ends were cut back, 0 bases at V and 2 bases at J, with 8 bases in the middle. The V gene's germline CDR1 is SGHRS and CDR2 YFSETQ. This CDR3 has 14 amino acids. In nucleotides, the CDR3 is TGCGCCAGCAGCTTGGACAGGGAAAACTATGGCTACACCTTC. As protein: CASSLDRENYGYTF. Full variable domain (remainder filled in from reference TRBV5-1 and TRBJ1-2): KAGVTQTPRYLIKTRGQQVTLSCSPISGHRSVSWYQQTPGQGLQFLFEYFSETQRNKGNFPGRFSGRQFSNSRSEMNVSTLELGDSALYLCASSLDRENYGYTFGSGTRLTVV.

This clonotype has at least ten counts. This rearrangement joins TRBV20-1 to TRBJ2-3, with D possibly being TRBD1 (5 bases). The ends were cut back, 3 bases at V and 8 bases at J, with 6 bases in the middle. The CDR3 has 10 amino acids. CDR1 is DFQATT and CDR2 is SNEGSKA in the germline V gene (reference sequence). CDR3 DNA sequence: TGCAGTGCTAGTCAGGGTACGCAGTATTTT. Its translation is CSASQGTQYF.

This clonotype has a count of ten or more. The CDR3 coding sequence is TGTGCCAGCAGTCCCTTTAGCGGGAGACCACTCACAGATACGCAGTATTTT. Translated, it gives CASSPFSGRPLTDTQYF. The chain is built from TRBV6-2 or TRBV6-3 and TRBJ2-3, with 9 bases matching TRBD2. Germline-derived CDR1 and CDR2 are MNHEY and SVGEGT. V shed 5 bases and J 2 bases; nucleotides not matched to a gene: 11. The length of the CDR3 is 17 residues.

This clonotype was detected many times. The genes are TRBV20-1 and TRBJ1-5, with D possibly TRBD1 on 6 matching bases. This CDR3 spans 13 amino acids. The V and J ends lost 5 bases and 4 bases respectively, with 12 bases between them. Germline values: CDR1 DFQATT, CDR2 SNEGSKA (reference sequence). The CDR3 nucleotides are TGCAGTGCTGGGGGAACAGGGAATCAGCCCCAGCATTTT. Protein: CSAGGTGNQPQHF.

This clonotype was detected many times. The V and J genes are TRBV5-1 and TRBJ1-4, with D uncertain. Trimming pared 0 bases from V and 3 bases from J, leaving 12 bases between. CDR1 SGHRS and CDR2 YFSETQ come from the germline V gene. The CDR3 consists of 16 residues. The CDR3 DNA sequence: TGCGCCAGCAGCTTGGTTCCCGGGTGGGCTAATGAAAAACTGTTTTTT. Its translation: CASSLVPGWANEKLFF.

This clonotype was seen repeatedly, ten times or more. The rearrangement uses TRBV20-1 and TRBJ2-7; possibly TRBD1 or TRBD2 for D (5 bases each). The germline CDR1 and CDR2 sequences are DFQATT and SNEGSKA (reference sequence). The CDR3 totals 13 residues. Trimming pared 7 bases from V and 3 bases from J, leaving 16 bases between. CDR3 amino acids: CSVTEGFYYEQYF. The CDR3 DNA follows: TGCAGTGTCACCGAGGGGTTCTACTACGAGCAGTACTTC.

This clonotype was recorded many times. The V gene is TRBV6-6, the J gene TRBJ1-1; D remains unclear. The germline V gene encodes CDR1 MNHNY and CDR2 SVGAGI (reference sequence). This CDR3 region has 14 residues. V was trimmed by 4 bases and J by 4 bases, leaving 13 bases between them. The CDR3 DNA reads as TGTGCCAGCAGTTTTGAAGGGATGGTCACTGAAGCTTTCTTT. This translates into CASSFEGMVTEAFF.

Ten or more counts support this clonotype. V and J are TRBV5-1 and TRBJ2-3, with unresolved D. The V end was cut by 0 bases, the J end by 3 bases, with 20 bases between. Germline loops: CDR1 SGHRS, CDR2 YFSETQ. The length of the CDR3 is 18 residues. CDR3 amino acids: CASSLAERAHQPTDTQYF. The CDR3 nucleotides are TGCGCCAGCAGCTTGGCCGAAAGGGCTCACCAGCCGACAGATACGCAGTATTTT.

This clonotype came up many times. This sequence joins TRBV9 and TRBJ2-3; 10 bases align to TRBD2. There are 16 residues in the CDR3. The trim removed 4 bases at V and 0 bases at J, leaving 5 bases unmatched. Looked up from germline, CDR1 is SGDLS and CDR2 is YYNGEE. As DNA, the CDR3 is TGTGCCAGCAGCCCGGGACTAGCGTCTAGCACAGATACGCAGTATTTT. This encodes CASSPGLASSTDTQYF.

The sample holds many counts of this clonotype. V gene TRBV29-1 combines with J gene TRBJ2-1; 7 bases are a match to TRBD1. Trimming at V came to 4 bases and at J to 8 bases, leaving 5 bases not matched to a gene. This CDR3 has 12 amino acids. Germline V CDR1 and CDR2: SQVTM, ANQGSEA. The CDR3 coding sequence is TGCAGCGTTGGACGACAGGGCGATGAGCAGTTCTTC. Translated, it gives CSVGRQGDEQFF.

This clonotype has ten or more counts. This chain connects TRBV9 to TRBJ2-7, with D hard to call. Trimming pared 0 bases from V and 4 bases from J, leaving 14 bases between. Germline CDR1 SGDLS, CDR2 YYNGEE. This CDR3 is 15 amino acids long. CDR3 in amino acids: CASSVEDGFWYEQYF. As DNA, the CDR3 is TGTGCCAGCAGCGTAGAAGACGGGTTTTGGTACGAGCAGTACTTC.

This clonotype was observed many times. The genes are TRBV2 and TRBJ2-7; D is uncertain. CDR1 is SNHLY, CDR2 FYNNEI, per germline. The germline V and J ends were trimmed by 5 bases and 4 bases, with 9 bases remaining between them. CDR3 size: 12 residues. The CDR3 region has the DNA TGTGCCAGCAGTAACGACATTTACGAGCAGTACTTC. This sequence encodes CASSNDIYEQYF. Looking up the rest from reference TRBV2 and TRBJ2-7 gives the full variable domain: EPEVTQTPSHQVTQMGQEVILRCVPISNHLYFYWYRQILGQKVEFLVSFYNNEISEKSEIFDDQFSVERPDGSNFTLKIRSTKLEDSAMYFCASSNDIYEQYFGPGTRLTVT.

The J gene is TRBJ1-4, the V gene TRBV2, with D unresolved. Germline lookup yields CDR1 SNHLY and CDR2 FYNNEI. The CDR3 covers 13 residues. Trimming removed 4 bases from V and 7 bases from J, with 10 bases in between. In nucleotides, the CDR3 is TGTGCCAGCAGTGGAGGGTGGGGTGAAAAACTGTTTTTT. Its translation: CASSGGWGEKLFF.

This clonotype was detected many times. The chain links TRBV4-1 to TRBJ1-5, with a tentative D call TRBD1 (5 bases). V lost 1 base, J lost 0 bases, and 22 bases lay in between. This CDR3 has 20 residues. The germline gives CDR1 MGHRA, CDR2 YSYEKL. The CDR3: CASSQVVVGARIYSNQPQHF. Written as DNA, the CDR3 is TGCGCCAGCAGCCAAGTGGTAGTAGGGGCCCGAATATATAGCAATCAGCCCCAGCATTTT.

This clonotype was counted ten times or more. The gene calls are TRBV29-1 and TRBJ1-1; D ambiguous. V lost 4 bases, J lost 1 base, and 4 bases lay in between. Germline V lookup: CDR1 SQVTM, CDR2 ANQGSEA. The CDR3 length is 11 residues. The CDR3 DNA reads TGCAGCGTTGTAGGGAACACTGAAGCTTTCTTT. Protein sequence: CSVVGNTEAFF.

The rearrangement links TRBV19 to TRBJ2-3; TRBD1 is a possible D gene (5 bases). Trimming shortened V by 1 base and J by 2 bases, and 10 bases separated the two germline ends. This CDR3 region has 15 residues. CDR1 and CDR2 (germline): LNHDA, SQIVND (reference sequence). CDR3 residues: CASSIGQGSTDTQYF. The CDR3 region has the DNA TGTGCCAGTAGTATAGGGCAGGGATCCACAGATACGCAGTATTTT.

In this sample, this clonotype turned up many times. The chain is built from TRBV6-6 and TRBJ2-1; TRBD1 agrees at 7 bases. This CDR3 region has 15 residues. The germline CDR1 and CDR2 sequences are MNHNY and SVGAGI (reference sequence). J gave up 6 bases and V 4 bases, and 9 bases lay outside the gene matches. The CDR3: CASSSFGQVGNEQFF. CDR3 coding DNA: TGTGCCAGCAGTTCCTTCGGACAGGTTGGCAATGAGCAGTTCTTC.

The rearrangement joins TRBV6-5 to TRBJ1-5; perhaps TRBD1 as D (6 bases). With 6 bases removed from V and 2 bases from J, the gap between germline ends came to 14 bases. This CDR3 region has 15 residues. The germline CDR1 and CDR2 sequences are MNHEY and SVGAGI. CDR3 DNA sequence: TGTGCCAGCAGCCGCGCTGGGGGCGGCAATCAGCCCCAGCATTTT. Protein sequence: CASSRAGGGNQPQHF.

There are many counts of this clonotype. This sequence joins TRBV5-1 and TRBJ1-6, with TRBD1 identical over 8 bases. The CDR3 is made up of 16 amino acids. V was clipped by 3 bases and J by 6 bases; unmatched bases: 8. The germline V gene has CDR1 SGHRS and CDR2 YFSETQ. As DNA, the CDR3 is TGCGCCAGCAGCTCTGGAAACGGACAGGGTAATTCACCCCTCCACTTT. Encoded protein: CASSSGNGQGNSPLHF.

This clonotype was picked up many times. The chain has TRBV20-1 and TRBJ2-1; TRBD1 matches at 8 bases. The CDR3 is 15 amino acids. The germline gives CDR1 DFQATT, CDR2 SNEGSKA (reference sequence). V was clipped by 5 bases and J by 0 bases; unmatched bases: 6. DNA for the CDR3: TGCAGTGCTGGAAGGACAGGGCTCTCCTACAATGAGCAGTTCTTC. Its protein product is CSAGRTGLSYNEQFF.